The clone carrying this T cell receptor (beta chain) was seen repeatedly, ten times or more. This sample is part of a study of T cells in Graves' hyperthyroidism and ophthalmopathy. CDR1 and CDR2 from the germline V gene are GTSNPN and SVGIG (reference sequence). CDR3 length equals 14 residues. V dropped 0 bases and J dropped 5; count of bases not matched to a gene: 2. There were TCR beta CDR3 regions amplified from RNA transcripts. First-round RT-PCR targeting the TCR CDR3 was performed with the HTBI primer set. MiXCR, run by TCRdb on the multiplex PCR reads, gives a single entry per CDR3 protein. The table includes 360,000 or so distinct CDR3 sequences, around 15% detected once.

The receptor was isolated from a woman aged 60-75 years with Graves' ophthalmopathy. The sequenced sample was blood. The chain joins TRBV30 to TRBJ2-7, with 12 positions matching TRBD1. CDR3 sequence (DNA): TGTGCCTGGAGTGTTGGGACAGGGGGCGACGAGCAGTACTTC. Its translation: CAWSVGTGGDEQYF.